One and the same sample provided the 11 T cell receptor beta chains below, sequenced in a study of Graves' ophthalmopathy and Graves' hyperthyroidism. TCR beta CDR3 regions were amplified from RNA transcripts. HTBI primers were employed in first-round RT-PCR, then a second-round multiplex PCR followed. Via MiXCR, TCRdb re-called the multiplex PCR reads, giving one row per CDR3 protein. The sample contains around 1.1 million distinct CDR3 sequences, 35% to 40% of which appear only once. Sequencing was done on a sample of peripheral blood or thyroid tissue (not recorded which). The receptor set was obtained from an adult man with Graves' hyperthyroidism.

The table lists this clonotype with many counts. The chain carries TRBV15 and TRBJ2-5, with TRBD1 identical over 8 bases. The J segment lost 0 bases and the V segment lost 3 bases, leaving 3 bases of the junction unmatched. Germline V CDR1 and CDR2: LNHNV, YYDKDF (reference sequence). CDR3 length equals 15 residues. The CDR3 DNA sequence: TGTGCCACCAGCAGGGACAGGGTTAACCAAGAGACCCAGTACTTC. This translates into CATSRDRVNQETQYF.

The chain has TRBV29-1 and TRBJ1-6, with TRBD1 matching 7 bases. The junction had 8 bases not matched to a gene; V was cut back by 6 bases and J by 0 bases. Germline loops: CDR1 SQVTM, CDR2 ANQGSEA. The CDR3 covers 16 residues. The CDR3 region has the DNA TGCAGCGTGAACCGGGACAGATACTCCTATAATTCACCCCTCCACTTT. Translation: CSVNRDRYSYNSPLHF.

This clonotype was counted at least ten times. The CDR3 nucleotides read TGCGCCAGCAAGGCAGGGAGCGACACTGAAGCTTTCTTT. This gives the protein CASKAGSDTEAFF. This chain joins TRBV10-1 and TRBJ1-1; a possible D gene is TRBD1 (5 bases). This CDR3 comprises 13 residues. Germline V lookup: CDR1 WNHNN, CDR2 SYGVQD (reference sequence). V lost 7 bases to trimming and J lost 3 bases, with 12 bases between them.

The gene calls are TRBV25-1 and TRBJ1-1; D is perhaps TRBD1 (5 bases). CDR3 length: 14 residues. The V and J ends lost 5 bases and 6 bases respectively, with 16 bases between them. CDR1 and CDR2 from the germline V gene are MGHDK and SYGVNS. The CDR3: CASSFGGSQAEAFF. For the CDR3, the DNA is TGTGCCAGCAGTTTCGGGGGGAGTCAGGCTGAAGCTTTCTTT.

This sequence joins TRBV4-2 and TRBJ1-2; TRBD1 matches 10 bases. The V gene end was trimmed by 4 bases and the J gene end by 5 bases; junction bases not matched to a gene: 10. CDR3 length: 16 residues. Germline V gene sequence: CDR1 LGHNA, CDR2 YNFKEQ. CDR3: CASSPKPRQGAYGYTF. In DNA, the CDR3 is TGTGCCAGCAGCCCAAAACCGCGACAGGGGGCATATGGCTACACCTTC.

The chain combines TRBV15 with TRBJ2-5; the match to TRBD2 covers 13 bases. V gave up 0 bases and J gave up 11 bases; unmatched junction bases: 12. There are 17 residues in the CDR3. The germline V gene encodes CDR1 LNHNV and CDR2 YYDKDF (reference sequence). DNA for the CDR3: TGTGCCACCAGCAGAGACCTGACCGGGACTAGCGGGATGTCTCAGTACTTC. Protein: CATSRDLTGTSGMSQYF.

This chain uses TRBV2 with TRBJ2-5, with D perhaps TRBD1 or TRBD2 (7 bases each). The CDR3 totals 14 residues. Germline V CDR1 and CDR2: SNHLY, FYNNEI. Trimming left V 7 bases short and J 3 bases short, with 15 bases between. DNA for the CDR3: TGTGCCAGCAAAAGCGGGACAGCTAAAGAGACCCAGTACTTC. It is translated as CASKSGTAKETQYF.

Many counts were recorded for this clonotype. The chain couples TRBV11-2 to TRBJ2-7; D may be TRBD1 (7 bases). Germline lookup yields CDR1 SGHAT and CDR2 FQNNGV. Trimming removed 0 bases at V and 2 bases at J, with 11 bases between. This CDR3 has 15 amino acids. The CDR3 reads CASSLDGGQTYEQYF. CDR3 sequence (DNA): TGTGCCAGCAGCTTAGACGGGGGACAGACCTACGAGCAGTACTTC.

This clonotype was picked up many times. The chain carries TRBV7-6 and TRBJ1-4; 7 bases agree with TRBD1. The germline V gene encodes CDR1 SGHVS and CDR2 FNYEAQ. V was pared by 2 bases and J by 4 bases, with 4 bases of the junction left unmatched. This CDR3 has 15 amino acids. CDR3 loop: CASSLTDRNNEKLFF. The DNA of the CDR3 is TGTGCCAGCAGCTTAACGGACAGGAATAATGAAAAACTGTTTTTT.

This chain joins TRBV11-2 and TRBJ2-5, with D possibly being TRBD1 or TRBD2 (5 bases each). Deletions cut 7 bases from V and 1 base from J, with 13 bases between. The CDR3 length is 14 residues. Germline lookup yields CDR1 SGHAT and CDR2 FQNNGV. CDR3 loop: CASTDPGTQETQYF. CDR3 in DNA: TGTGCCAGCACTGACCCCGGGACCCAAGAGACCCAGTACTTC.

This clonotype was counted only a few times. J is TRBJ1-4 and V is TRBV7-9; TRBD1 might be the D (5 bases). This CDR3 has 16 amino acids. V was trimmed by 1 base and J by 0 bases, leaving 9 bases between them. Germline loops: CDR1 SEHNR, CDR2 FQNEAQ (reference sequence). CDR3 sequence: CASSLDMGPTNEKLFF. CDR3 nucleotides: TGTGCCAGCAGCTTAGATATGGGGCCAACTAATGAAAAACTGTTTTTT.